This note documents a single T cell receptor beta chain sequence. Its matching antigen is unknown. V was cut by 4 bases and J by 0 bases, with 16 bases left in between. The CDR3 sequence is 15 residues long. Looked up from germline, CDR1 is SQVTM and CDR2 is ANQGSEA. TCRdb itself ran the reads through MiXCR, one entry per CDR3 protein. This table has 550,000 to 700,000 distinct CDR3 sequences, 40% appearing once. The data were obtained in a study of T cell repertoires in cytomegalovirus infection. Turning to the study itself: CMV epitopes, recently identified HLA-C-restricted and well-studied HLA-B-restricted, were used. Based on public TCR beta signatures, there were indications of CMV infection and of a matching HLA type. Study-wide findings and caveats: CMV carriers having the relevant HLA were flagged by cumulative public TCR beta family frequency. Clonotypes of TCR beta that were HLA-C-restricted and CMV-specific dominated the ex vivo response.

The origin of this receptor is a human donor in good health (CMV status not recorded). Some clones in this sample may be carry-over from other donors' samples. Sequences were derived from cultured PBMCs, sampled from culture after CMV antigen stimulation. This rearrangement joins TRBV29-1 to TRBJ2-7; D is unresolved. Here the CDR3 DNA reads TGCAGCGTTGGCCCTTCTCCCCCGTTCTCCTACGAGCAGTACTTC. This codes for CSVGPSPPFSYEQYF.